This T cell receptor beta chain is drawn from a study of cytomegalovirus exposure and HLA in healthy donors. The wider study: Assignment to the Caucasian-associated ancestry cluster applied to approximately 80% of the approximately 390 genotyped donors.

Findings and caveats of the study: Highest at DRB1 and lowest at HLA-C, TCR association rates differed among HLA loci in a later analysis. Most likely, a cluster of highly shared sequence variants arose as a sequencing artifact.

The sample holds one count of this clone. Its cognate antigen is unknown. The PCR employed 60 Vbeta primers together with 13 Jbeta primers. Clones were read by immunoSEQ multiplex PCR, and TCRdb kept only the in-frame ones, dropping some. The sample holds 99,000 or so clones; 75% to 85% are singletons and the top ten take about 3.1%. Unmatched junction bases numbered 5, after V lost 2 bases and J lost 2 bases. In germline, CDR1 is SGHTA, CDR2 FQGTGA. The CDR3 sequence is 15 residues long. The sequence was obtained from a male donor in good health and CMV-seropositive. The sequenced material came from PBMCs. V gene TRBV7-3 combines with J gene TRBJ2-7; TRBD1 aligns across 8 bases. The CDR3 sequence: CASSLDRGRAYEQYF. The CDR3 DNA sequence: TGTGCCAGCAGCTTAGACAGGGGTAGGGCCTACGAGCAGTACTTC.